These T cell receptor beta chains were read from a single sample in a study of early T cells in non-severe SARS-CoV-2 infection. Using its own MiXCR run on the 5' RACE reads, TCRdb lists one record per CDR3 protein. Of 25,000 to 30,000 distinct CDR3 sequences detected, about 4.5% appear once; the ten largest clones hold about 5.6%. Sequenced sample: whole blood. The receptors shown here come from an adult who was a healthcare worker with PCR-confirmed SARS-CoV-2 infection or an uninfected control (not recorded which). Each CDR3 is given with its conserved first and last residue. Each record gives: V gene, J gene, clone size, D gene, CDR3 DNA, CDR3 protein. The D gene is left open where the match is weak. Expanded clones are given a class, and other clones once, few, many or no size at all.

TRBV6-5	TRBJ2-3	many	NA	TGTGCCAGCGTTGGGAGGACCGCGGTCGGCACAGATACGCAGTATTTT	CASVGRTAVGTDTQYF
TRBV29-1	TRBJ2-1	many	TRBD1	TGCAGCGTTGCGTTTGGACAGGGTTCCTACAATGAGCAGTTCTTC	CSVAFGQGSYNEQFF
TRBV27	TRBJ1-4	medium-sized	NA	TGTGCCAGCAGTTATAGAGCAACTAATGAAAAACTGTTTTTT	CASSYRATNEKLFF
TRBV3-1	TRBJ2-1	many	TRBD2	TGTGCCAGCAGCCAAGACCTCCAAGGGGACTACACATACAATGAGCAGTTCTTC	CASSQDLQGDYTYNEQFF
TRBV18	TRBJ2-5	many	NA	TGTGCCAGCTCACCACTCCAGGGGAATGGGGAGACCCAGTACTTC	CASSPLQGNGETQYF
TRBV29-1	TRBJ2-3	many	TRBD2	TGCAGCGTTGAATTGGGGACTAGCGGGGGCACAGATACGCAGTATTTT	CSVELGTSGGTDTQYF
TRBV5-1	TRBJ1-5	many	TRBD1	TGCGCCAGCAGCTTGGAGGGGGCAGGCAATCAGCCCCAGCATTTT	CASSLEGAGNQPQHF
TRBV12-3/TRBV12-4	TRBJ1-1	few	NA	TGTGCCAGCAGTTTTAAGGTGGCTGAAGCTTTCTTT	CASSFKVAEAFF
TRBV6-2/TRBV6-3	TRBJ1-1	many	TRBD1	TGTGCCAGCAGTTCTCTGGGACAGGGCAACACTGAAGCTTTCTTT	CASSSLGQGNTEAFF
TRBV19	TRBJ1-2	many	NA	TGTGCCAGTAGCCGGGACCAAGGGGGCTACACCTTC	CASSRDQGGYTF
TRBV7-2	TRBJ2-3	many	TRBD2	TGTGCCAGCAGCTTAGAGCGGGGGGGCCCAGATACGCAGTATTTT	CASSLERGGPDTQYF
TRBV12-3/TRBV12-4	TRBJ2-7	many	NA	TGTGCCAGCAGCTCGCAGTTCGGCGGTTACGAGCAGTACTTC	CASSSQFGGYEQYF
TRBV5-1	TRBJ2-2	many	TRBD2	TGCGCCAGCAGTCAACAAGCGGGGTATACCGGGGAGCTGTTTTTT	CASSQQAGYTGELFF
TRBV7-9	TRBJ2-3	many	NA	TGTGCCAGCAGCTATCCCCGGGCGGGGGCCCCAGATACGCAGTATTTT	CASSYPRAGAPDTQYF
TRBV7-2	TRBJ2-7	many	TRBD1	TGTGCCAGCAGCTTAGGACATCGGACAGGGGGCAACGAGCAGTACTTC	CASSLGHRTGGNEQYF
TRBV6-5	TRBJ2-5	many	NA	TGTGCCACGAGACTTATTGCGACCCAGTACTTC	CATRLIATQYF
TRBV7-9	TRBJ1-2	many	NA	TGTGCCAGCAGCTCCTTCTCCCGGGCGTATGATGGCTACACCTTC	CASSSFSRAYDGYTF
TRBV24-1	TRBJ2-1	NA	NA	TGTGCCACCGGCAGGGACAATGAGCAGTTCTTC	CATGRDNEQFF
TRBV5-6	TRBJ1-1	many	NA	TGTGCCAGCAGCCTGTGGACAAGTAACACTGAAGCTTTCTTT	CASSLWTSNTEAFF
TRBV4-3	TRBJ1-6	NA	NA	TGCGCCAGCAGCCAAGATCTTGGACGGAGCAGCTCCTATAATTCACCCCTCCACTTT	CASSQDLGRSSSYNSPLHF
TRBV12-3/TRBV12-4	TRBJ2-7	many	TRBD1	TGTGCCAGCAGTTTACAGGGGGCGCGATACGAGCAGTACTTC	CASSLQGARYEQYF
TRBV28	TRBJ1-3	many	NA	TGTGCCAGCAGTACGACTCGGATTTCTGGAAACACCATATATTTT	CASSTTRISGNTIYF
TRBV7-9	TRBJ2-5	many	NA	TGTGCCAGCAGCTTCATGGGAGAGACCCAGTACTTC	CASSFMGETQYF
TRBV7-8	TRBJ2-7	NA	NA	TGTGCCAGCAGCCCGATGACAGATAGCTCCTACGAGCAGTACTTC	CASSPMTDSSYEQYF
TRBV6-5	TRBJ1-1	many	TRBD1	TGTGCCAGCAGTTACACGGGACAGGGGGCTGAAGTTTTCTTT	CASSYTGQGAEVFF
TRBV3-1	TRBJ2-6	many	NA	TGTGCCAGCAGCCATCCCAGGGCCTCTGGGGCCAACGTCCTGACTTTC	CASSHPRASGANVLTF
TRBV25-1	TRBJ1-1	many	NA	TGTGCCAGCAGTGACCCCGGGACGGGGAACACTGAAGCTTTCTTT	CASSDPGTGNTEAFF
TRBV20-1	TRBJ2-5	many	TRBD1	TGCAGTGCTCGACGGGCAGGGGGCCAAGAGACCCAGTACTTC	CSARRAGGQETQYF
TRBV5-4	TRBJ2-3	many	TRBD2	TGTGCCAGCAGCCCAGGGACTAGCGGACCAACAGATACGCAGTATTTT	CASSPGTSGPTDTQYF
TRBV6-6	TRBJ1-2	many	TRBD1	TGTGCCAGCAGACTGGACAGGGAGGGGTTTGATGGCTACACCTTC	CASRLDREGFDGYTF
TRBV5-6	TRBJ2-1	medium-sized	NA	TGTGCCAGCAGCTTCGACAGAGAGCAGTTCTTC	CASSFDREQFF
TRBV20-1	TRBJ2-2	many	NA	TGCAGTGCTCCCCGTGGAGTAGGGAACACCGGGGAGCTGTTTTTT	CSAPRGVGNTGELFF
TRBV27	TRBJ2-7	many	NA	TGTGCCAGCAGTTTGGCCGTCTCCTACGAGCAGTACTTC	CASSLAVSYEQYF
TRBV7-7	TRBJ1-6	many	NA	TGTGTCAGCAGCGCCAACAGGCATTCACCCCTCCACTTT	CVSSANRHSPLHF
TRBV7-8	TRBJ1-1	many	NA	TGTGCCAGCAGCTTAGTGGACGGATCATTGCGCTTT	CASSLVDGSLRF
TRBV7-2	TRBJ1-4	many	NA	TGTGCCAGCAGCTTCGGGGGTGTTAATGAAAAACTGTTTTTT	CASSFGGVNEKLFF
TRBV7-9	TRBJ1-5	many	NA	TGTGCCAGCAGCCCCCCAGAGGGAAATCGGCCCCAGCATTTT	CASSPPEGNRPQHF
TRBV3-1	TRBJ2-1	few	TRBD2	TGTGCCAGCAGCCCTAGCGGGGCCTACAATGAGCAGTTCTTC	CASSPSGAYNEQFF
TRBV5-1	TRBJ1-1	many	NA	TGCGCCAGTACTTCGCCGCCGAACACTGAAGCTTTCTTT	CASTSPPNTEAFF
TRBV12-3/TRBV12-4	TRBJ2-1	many	TRBD2	TGTGCCAGCACCATTCGGAGACTAGCGGGGGCCTCCTACAATGAGCAGTTCTTC	CASTIRRLAGASYNEQFF
TRBV7-2	TRBJ1-1	many	NA	TGTGCCAGCAGCTTAGACGCGGGTGGCACTGAAGCTTTCTTT	CASSLDAGGTEAFF
TRBV3-1	TRBJ2-3	few	TRBD2	TGTGCCAGCAGCCAAGAAAACCTAGCGGGGATCGGGGATACGCAGTATTTT	CASSQENLAGIGDTQYF
TRBV18	TRBJ2-7	NA	NA	TGTGCCAGCTCACCAACGGGGGGCGGTAAATACGAGCAGTACTTC	CASSPTGGGKYEQYF
TRBV20-1	TRBJ1-5	many	TRBD1	TGCAGTGCTAGAACCGGACAGGGCCATCAGCCCCAGCATTTT	CSARTGQGHQPQHF
TRBV20-1	TRBJ2-3	many	TRBD2	TGCAGTGCTAATTCCCCTAGCGGGGGGAACGGGCAGTATTTT	CSANSPSGGNGQYF
TRBV7-6	TRBJ2-3	many	NA	TGTGCCAGCAGCTTCAGTATAGGGGCAGATACGCAGTATTTT	CASSFSIGADTQYF
TRBV5-1	TRBJ1-2	NA	NA	TGCGCCAGCAGCTTGGGGCAGGCCATGGAGGGCTACACCTTC	CASSLGQAMEGYTF
TRBV21-1	TRBJ1-5	many	NA	TGTGCCAGCAGCAAAGCGCGGGACAGGGGTAGTGGAGGCAATCAGCCCCAGCATTTT	CASSKARDRGSGGNQPQHF